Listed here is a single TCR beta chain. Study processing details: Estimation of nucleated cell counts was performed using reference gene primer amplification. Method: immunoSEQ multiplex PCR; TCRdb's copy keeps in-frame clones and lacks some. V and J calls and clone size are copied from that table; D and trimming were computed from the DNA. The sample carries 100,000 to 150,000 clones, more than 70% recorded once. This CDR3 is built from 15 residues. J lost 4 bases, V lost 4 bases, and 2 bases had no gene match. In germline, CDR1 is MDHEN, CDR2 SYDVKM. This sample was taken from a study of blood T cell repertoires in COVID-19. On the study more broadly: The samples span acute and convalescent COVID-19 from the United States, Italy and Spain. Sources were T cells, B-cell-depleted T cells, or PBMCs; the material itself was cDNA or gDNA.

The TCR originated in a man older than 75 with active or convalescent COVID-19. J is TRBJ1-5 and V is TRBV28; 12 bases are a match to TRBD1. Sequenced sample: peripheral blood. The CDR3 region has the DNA TGTGCCAGCAGTTGGGACAGGGGGCTTAATCAGCCCCAGCATTTT. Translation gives CASSWDRGLNQPQHF. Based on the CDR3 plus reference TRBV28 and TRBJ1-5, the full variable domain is DVKVTQSSRYLVKRTGEKVFLECVQDMDHENMFWYRQDPGLGLRLIYFSYDVKMKEKGDIPEGYSVSREKKERFSLILESASTNQTSMYLCASSWDRGLNQPQHFGDGTRLSIL.